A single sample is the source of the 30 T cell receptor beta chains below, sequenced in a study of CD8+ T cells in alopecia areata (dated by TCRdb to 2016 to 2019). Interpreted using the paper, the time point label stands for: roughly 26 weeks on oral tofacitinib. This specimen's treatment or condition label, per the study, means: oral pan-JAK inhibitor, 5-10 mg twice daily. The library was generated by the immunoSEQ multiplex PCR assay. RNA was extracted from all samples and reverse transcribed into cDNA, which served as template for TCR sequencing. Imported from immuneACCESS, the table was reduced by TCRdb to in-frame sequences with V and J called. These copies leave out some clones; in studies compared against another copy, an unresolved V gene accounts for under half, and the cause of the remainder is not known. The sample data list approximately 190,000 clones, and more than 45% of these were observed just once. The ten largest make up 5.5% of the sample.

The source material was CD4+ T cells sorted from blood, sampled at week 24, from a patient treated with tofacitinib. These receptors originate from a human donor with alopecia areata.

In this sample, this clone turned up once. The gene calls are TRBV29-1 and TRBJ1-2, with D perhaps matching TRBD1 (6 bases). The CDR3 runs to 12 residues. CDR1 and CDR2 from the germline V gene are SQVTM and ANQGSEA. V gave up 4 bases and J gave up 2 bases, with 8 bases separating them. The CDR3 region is CSVAGQNYGYTF. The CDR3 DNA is TGCAGCGTTGCTGGACAGAACTATGGCTACACCTTC.

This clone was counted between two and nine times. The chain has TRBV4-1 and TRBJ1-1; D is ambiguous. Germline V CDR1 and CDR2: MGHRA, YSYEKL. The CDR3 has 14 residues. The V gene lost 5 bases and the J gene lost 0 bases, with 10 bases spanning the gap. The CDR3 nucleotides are TGCGCCAGCAGCGGGCGGACGGTGAACACTGAAGCTTTCTTT. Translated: CASSGRTVNTEAFF.

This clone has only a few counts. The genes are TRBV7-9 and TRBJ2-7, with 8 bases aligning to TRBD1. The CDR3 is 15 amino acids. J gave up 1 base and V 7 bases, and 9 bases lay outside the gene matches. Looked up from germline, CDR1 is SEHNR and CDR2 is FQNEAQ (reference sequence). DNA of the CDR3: TGTGCCAGCACCTCCAGACAGGGGAGTTCCTACGAGCAGTACTTC. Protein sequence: CASTSRQGSSYEQYF.

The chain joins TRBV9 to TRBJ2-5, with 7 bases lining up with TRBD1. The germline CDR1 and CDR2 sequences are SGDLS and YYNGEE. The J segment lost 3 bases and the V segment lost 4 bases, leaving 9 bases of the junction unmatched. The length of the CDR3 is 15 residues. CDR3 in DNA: TGTGCCAGCAGCCCATATTTAGGGACAGAAGAGACCCAGTACTTC. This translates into CASSPYLGTEETQYF.

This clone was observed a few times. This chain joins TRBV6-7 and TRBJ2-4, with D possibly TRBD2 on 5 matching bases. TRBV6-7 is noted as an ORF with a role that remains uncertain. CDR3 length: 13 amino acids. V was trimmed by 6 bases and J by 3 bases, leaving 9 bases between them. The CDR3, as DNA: TGTGCCAGCAGCCCCGGGGTCAAAAACATTCAGTACTTC. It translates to CASSPGVKNIQYF.

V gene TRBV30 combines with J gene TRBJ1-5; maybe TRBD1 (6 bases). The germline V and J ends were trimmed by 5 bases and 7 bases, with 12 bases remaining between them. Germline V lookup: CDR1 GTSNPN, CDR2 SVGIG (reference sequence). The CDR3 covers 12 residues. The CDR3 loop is CAWGIRGQPQHF. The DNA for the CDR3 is TGTGCCTGGGGGATCAGGGGACAGCCCCAGCATTTT. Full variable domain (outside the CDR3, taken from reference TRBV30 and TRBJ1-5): SQTIHQWPATLVQPVGSPLSLECTVEGTSNPNLYWYRQAAGRGLQLLFYSVGIGQISSEVPQNLSASRPQDRQFILSSKKLLLSDSGFYLCAWGIRGQPQHFGDGTRLSIL.

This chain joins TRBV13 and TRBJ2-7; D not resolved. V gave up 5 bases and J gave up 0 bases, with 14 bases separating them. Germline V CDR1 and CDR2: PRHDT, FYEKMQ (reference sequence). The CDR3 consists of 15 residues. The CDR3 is CASSQRLRSSYEQYF. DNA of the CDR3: TGTGCCAGCAGCCAAAGACTCAGGAGCTCCTACGAGCAGTACTTC.

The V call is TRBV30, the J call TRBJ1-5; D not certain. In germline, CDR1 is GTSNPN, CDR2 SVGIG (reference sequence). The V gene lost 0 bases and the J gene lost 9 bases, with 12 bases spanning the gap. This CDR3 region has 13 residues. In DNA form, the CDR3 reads TGTGCCTGGAGTGTTGGCGGGTATGGGCCCCAGCATTTT. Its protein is CAWSVGGYGPQHF.

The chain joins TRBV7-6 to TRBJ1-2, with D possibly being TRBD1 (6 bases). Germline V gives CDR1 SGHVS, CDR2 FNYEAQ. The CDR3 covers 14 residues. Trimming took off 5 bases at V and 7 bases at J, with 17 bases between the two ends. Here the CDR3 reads CASSPRGRGGGYTF. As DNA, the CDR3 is TGTGCCAGCAGCCCTAGGGGCAGGGGAGGTGGCTACACCTTC.

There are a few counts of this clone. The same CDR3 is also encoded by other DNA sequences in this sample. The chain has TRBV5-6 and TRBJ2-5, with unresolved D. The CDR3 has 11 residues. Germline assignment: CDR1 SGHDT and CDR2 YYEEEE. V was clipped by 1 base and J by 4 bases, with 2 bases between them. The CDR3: CASSLLETQYF. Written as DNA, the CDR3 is TGTGCCAGCAGCTTGTTAGAGACCCAGTACTTC.

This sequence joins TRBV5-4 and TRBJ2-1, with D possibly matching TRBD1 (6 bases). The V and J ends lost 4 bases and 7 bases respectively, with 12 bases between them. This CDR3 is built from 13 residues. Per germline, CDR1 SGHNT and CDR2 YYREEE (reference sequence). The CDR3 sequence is CASSPGAVNEQFF. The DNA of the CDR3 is TGTGCCAGCAGCCCAGGGGCGGTTAATGAGCAGTTCTTC. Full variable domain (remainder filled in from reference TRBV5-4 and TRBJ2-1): ETGVTQSPTHLIKTRGQQVTLRCSSQSGHNTVSWYQQALGQGPQFIFQYYREEENGRGNFPPRFSGLQFPNYSSELNVNALELDDSALYLCASSPGAVNEQFFGPGTRLTVL.

CDR3: CASSLAHTSYNEQFF. The CDR3 DNA reads TGTGCCAGCAGCTTAGCCCACACCTCCTACAATGAGCAGTTCTTC. The chain links TRBV7-2 to TRBJ2-1; D not resolved. With 0 bases removed from V and 0 bases from J, the gap between germline ends came to 6 bases. There are 15 residues in the CDR3. Germline CDR1 and CDR2: SGHTA and FQGNSA. Filled out from reference TRBV7-2 and TRBJ2-1, the complete variable domain reads GAGVSQSPSNKVTEKGKDVELRCDPISGHTALYWYRQSLGQGLEFLIYFQGNSAPDKSGLPSDRFSAERTGGSVSTLTIQRTQQEDSAVYLCASSLAHTSYNEQFFGPGTRLTVL.

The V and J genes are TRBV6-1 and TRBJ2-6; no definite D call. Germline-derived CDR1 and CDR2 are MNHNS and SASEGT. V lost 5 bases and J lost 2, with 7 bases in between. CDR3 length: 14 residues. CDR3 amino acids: CASSWGPGANVLTF. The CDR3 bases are TGTGCCAGCAGTTGGGGTCCTGGGGCCAACGTCCTGACTTTC.

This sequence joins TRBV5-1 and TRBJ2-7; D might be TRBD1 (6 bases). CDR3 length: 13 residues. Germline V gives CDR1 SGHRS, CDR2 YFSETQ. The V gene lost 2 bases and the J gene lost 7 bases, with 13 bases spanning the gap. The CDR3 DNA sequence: TGCGCCAGCAGCTTCGGGGCAGGGGAGGAGCAGTACTTC. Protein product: CASSFGAGEEQYF.

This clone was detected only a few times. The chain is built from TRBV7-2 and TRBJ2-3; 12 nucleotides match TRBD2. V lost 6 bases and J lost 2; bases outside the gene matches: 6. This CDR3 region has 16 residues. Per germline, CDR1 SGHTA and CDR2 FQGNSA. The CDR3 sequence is CASRPTSGGYTDTQYF. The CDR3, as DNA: TGTGCCAGCAGGCCAACTAGCGGGGGGTACACAGATACGCAGTATTTT.

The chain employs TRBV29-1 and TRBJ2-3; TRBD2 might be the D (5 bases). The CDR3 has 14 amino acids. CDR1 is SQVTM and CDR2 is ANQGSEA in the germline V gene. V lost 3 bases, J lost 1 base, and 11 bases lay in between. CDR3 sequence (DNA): TGCAGCGTTGATGGGTCCGGGGGCACAGATACGCAGTATTTT. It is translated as CSVDGSGGTDTQYF.

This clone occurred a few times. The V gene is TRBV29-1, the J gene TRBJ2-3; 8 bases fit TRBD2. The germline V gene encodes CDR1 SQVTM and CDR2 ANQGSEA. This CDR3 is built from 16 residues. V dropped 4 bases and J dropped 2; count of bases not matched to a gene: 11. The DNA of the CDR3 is TGCAGCGTTGCTACTTTGCGGCGGGGGGTCACAGATACGCAGTATTTT. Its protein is CSVATLRRGVTDTQYF.

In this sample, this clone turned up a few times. DNA for the CDR3: TGTGCCTGGAGTGTAGGGGAAACAGATACGCAGTATTTT. As protein: CAWSVGETDTQYF. The chain links TRBV30 to TRBJ2-3; D perhaps matches TRBD1 (5 bases). V lost 0 bases, J lost 3 bases, and 7 bases lay in between. The CDR3 covers 13 residues. Germline values: CDR1 GTSNPN, CDR2 SVGIG (reference sequence). The variable domain in full, with the rest retrieved from reference TRBV30 and TRBJ2-3, is SQTIHQWPATLVQPVGSPLSLECTVEGTSNPNLYWYRQAAGRGLQLLFYSVGIGQISSEVPQNLSASRPQDRQFILSSKKLLLSDSGFYLCAWSVGETDTQYFGPGTRLTVL.

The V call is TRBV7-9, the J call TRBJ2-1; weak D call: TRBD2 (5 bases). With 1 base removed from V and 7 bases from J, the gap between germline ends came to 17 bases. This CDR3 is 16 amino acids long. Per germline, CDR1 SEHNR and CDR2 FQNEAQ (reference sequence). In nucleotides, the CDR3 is TGTGCCAGCAGCTTAGACCCCCCGGGGATTCAGAATGAGCAGTTCTTC. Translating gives CASSLDPPGIQNEQFF.

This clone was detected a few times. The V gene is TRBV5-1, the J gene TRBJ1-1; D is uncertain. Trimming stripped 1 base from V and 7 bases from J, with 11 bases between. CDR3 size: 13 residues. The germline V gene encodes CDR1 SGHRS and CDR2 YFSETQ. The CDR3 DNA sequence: TGCGCCAGCAGCTTGATGCCAGCGGGTGAAGCTTTCTTT. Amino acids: CASSLMPAGEAFF.

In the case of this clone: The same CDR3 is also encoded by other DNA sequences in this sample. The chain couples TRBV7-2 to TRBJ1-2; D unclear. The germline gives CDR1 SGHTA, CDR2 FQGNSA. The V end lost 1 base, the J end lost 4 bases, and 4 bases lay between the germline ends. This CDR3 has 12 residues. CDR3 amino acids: CASSLESYGYTF. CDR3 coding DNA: TGTGCCAGCAGCTTAGAGAGCTATGGCTACACCTTC.

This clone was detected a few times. In nucleotides, the CDR3 is TGTGCCTGGAGTGGCGTTAATCAGCCCCAGCATTTT. It encodes CAWSGVNQPQHF. This sequence joins TRBV30 and TRBJ1-5; D not resolved. This CDR3 has 12 amino acids. V was clipped by 1 base and J by 4 bases, with 5 bases between them. Per germline, CDR1 GTSNPN and CDR2 SVGIG (reference sequence).

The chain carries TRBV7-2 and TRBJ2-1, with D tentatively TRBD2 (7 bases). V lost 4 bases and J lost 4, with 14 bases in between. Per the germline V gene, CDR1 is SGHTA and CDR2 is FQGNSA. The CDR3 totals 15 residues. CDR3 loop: CASSYGGHSYNEQFF. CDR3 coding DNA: TGTGCCAGCAGCTACGGGGGGCATTCGTACAATGAGCAGTTCTTC.

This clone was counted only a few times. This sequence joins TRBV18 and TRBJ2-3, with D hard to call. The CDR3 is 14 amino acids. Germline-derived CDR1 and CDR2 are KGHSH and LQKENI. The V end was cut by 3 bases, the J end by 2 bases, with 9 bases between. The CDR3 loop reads CASSPTLDTDTQYF. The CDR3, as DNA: TGTGCCAGCTCACCCACCCTTGACACAGATACGCAGTATTTT.

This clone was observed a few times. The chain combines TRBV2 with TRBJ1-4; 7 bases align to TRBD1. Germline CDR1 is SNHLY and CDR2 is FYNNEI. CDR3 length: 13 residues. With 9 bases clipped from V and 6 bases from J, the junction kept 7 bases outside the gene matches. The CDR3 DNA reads TGTGCCAGTACCGGGACAGTCGATGAAAAACTGTTTTTT. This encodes CASTGTVDEKLFF.

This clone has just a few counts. In DNA form, the CDR3 reads TGCAGCGTTGGGGACACCTACTATAACTATGGCTACACCTTC. It specifies CSVGDTYYNYGYTF. The chain is built from TRBV29-1 and TRBJ1-2, with a weak D call TRBD1 (6 bases). V was pared by 4 bases and J by 1 base, with 13 bases between. This CDR3 is 14 amino acids long. Germline V lookup: CDR1 SQVTM, CDR2 ANQGSEA.

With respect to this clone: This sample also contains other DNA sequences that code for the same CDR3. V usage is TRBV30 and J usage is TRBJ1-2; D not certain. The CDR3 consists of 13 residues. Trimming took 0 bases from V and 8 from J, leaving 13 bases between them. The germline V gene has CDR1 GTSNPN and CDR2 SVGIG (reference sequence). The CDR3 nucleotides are TGTGCCTGGAGTGTACAAGGGTCGTACGGCTACACCTTC. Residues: CAWSVQGSYGYTF. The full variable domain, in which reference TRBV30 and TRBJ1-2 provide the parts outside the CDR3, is SQTIHQWPATLVQPVGSPLSLECTVEGTSNPNLYWYRQAAGRGLQLLFYSVGIGQISSEVPQNLSASRPQDRQFILSSKKLLLSDSGFYLCAWSVQGSYGYTFGSGTRLTVV.

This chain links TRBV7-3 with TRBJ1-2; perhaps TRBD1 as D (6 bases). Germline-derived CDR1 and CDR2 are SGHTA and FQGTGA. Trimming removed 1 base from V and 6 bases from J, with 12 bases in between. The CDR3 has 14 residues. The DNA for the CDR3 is TGTGCCAGCAGCTTAAATCAAGGGGGTGATGGCTACACCTTC. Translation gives CASSLNQGGDGYTF.

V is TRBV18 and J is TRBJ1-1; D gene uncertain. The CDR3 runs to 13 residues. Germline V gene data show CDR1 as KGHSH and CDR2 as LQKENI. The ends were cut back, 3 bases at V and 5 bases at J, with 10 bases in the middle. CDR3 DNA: TGTGCCAGCTCACCGCGCCCACAGACTGAAGCTTTCTTT. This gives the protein CASSPRPQTEAFF.

The DNA of the CDR3 is TGCAGCGTTGCTAGTGGGGCAGGGATCTCCTACGAGCAGTACTTC. It codes for CSVASGAGISYEQYF. The gene calls are TRBV29-1 and TRBJ2-7, with D possibly matching TRBD1 (5 bases). Trimming stripped 4 bases from V and 0 bases from J, with 16 bases between. In germline, CDR1 is SQVTM, CDR2 ANQGSEA. The length of the CDR3 is 15 residues.